The 3 T cell receptor beta chains given below trace back to one sample, sequenced in a study of shared clonotypes between healthy human individuals (dated by TCRdb to the early 2020s). Libraries came from the immunoSEQ multiplex PCR assay. Drawn from immuneACCESS, this table holds only the in-frame rearrangements with V and J called that TCRdb kept. Clones are partly lost; checked studies trace under half to an unresolved V gene and leave the rest unexplained. The sample table contains millions of clones; only one count was recorded for over 85% of them. Roughly 1.1% of the sample is taken by the ten largest. For the CD8 naive samples, CD45RO-negative cells were positively selected for CCR7, yielding a CD45RA+CCR7+ population from which TemRA cells were excluded. What was sequenced was naive CD8+ T cells sorted from blood. In the paper's terms, the cell subset or site label means: CD45RA+CCR7+. These receptor sequences come from a man younger than 35 in good health.

The chain carries TRBV11-2 and TRBJ2-1; the D is unclear. Germline V lookup: CDR1 SGHAT, CDR2 FQNNGV. The CDR3 length is 12 residues. V lost 0 bases and J lost 10, with 7 bases in between. The DNA for the CDR3 is TGTGCCAGCAGCTTAGAGAGTTACGAGCAGTTCTTC. Amino acid sequence: CASSLESYEQFF. Drawing the rest from reference TRBV11-2 and TRBJ2-1, the complete variable domain is EAGVAQSPRYKIIEKRQSVAFWCNPISGHATLYWYQQILGQGPKLLIQFQNNGVVDDSQLPKDRFSAERLKGVDSTLKIQPAKLEDSAVYLCASSLESYEQFFGPGTRLTVL.

V usage is TRBV4-3 and J usage is TRBJ2-1, with 8 bases aligning to TRBD2. CDR1 is LGHNA and CDR2 is YSLEER in the germline V gene. This CDR3 spans 14 amino acids. J gave up 8 bases and V 0 bases, and 3 bases lay outside the gene matches. CDR3 nucleotides: TGCGCCAGCAGCCAAGACCCGACTAGCGATGAGCAGTTCTTC. Translation gives CASSQDPTSDEQFF.

This chain connects TRBV6-1 to TRBJ2-1; a possible D gene is TRBD1 (5 bases). The V gene lost 9 bases and the J gene lost 3 bases, with 9 bases spanning the gap. This CDR3 has 12 amino acids. Germline V lookup: CDR1 MNHNS, CDR2 SASEGT. CDR3 nucleotides: TGTGCCAGTTCGACAGACTACAATGAGCAGTTCTTC. Translating it yields CASSTDYNEQFF.